A single sample is the source of the 20 T cell receptor beta chains below, sequenced in a study of human T cells and chemical hapten exposure. Time point noted: patch test 1, 2 weeks after DPC sensitization. Treatment given: therapeutic diphenylcyclopropenone sensitization with weekly scalp DPC. TCRdb processed the RACE reads anew with MiXCR; each CDR3 protein has one entry. The data hold some 91,000 distinct CDR3 sequences, with roughly 12% observed a single time. This sample comprised whole blood, obtained in connection with sensitization to the hapten diphenylcyclopropenone (DPC). The receptors were gathered from a woman in her thirties or forties with alopecia areata. Some clones in this sample may be carry-over from other donors' samples.

The rearrangement links TRBV2 to TRBJ2-3; 14 bases match TRBD2. This CDR3 is 16 amino acids long. The V segment lost 3 bases and the J segment 4 bases; nucleotides outside the gene matches: 3. CDR1 is SNHLY and CDR2 is FYNNEI in the germline V gene. CDR3 sequence (DNA): TGTGCCAGCAGTGATGCGGGACTAGCGGGAGCAGATACGCAGTATTTT. Translating gives CASSDAGLAGADTQYF.

This clonotype occurred a few times. The V and J genes are TRBV7-6 and TRBJ2-3; 10 positions agree with TRBD1. Germline assignment: CDR1 SGHVS and CDR2 FNYEAQ. V shed 1 base, J shed 4 bases, and the junction held 2 bases outside the gene matches. This CDR3 has 15 residues. Here the CDR3 DNA reads TGTGCCAGCAGCTTAGTCGGGACAGGGGCAGATACGCAGTATTTT. It codes for CASSLVGTGADTQYF.

Many counts were recorded for this clonotype. The V and J genes are TRBV6-2 or TRBV6-3 and TRBJ2-6; possibly TRBD1 for D (5 bases). The germline V gene has CDR1 MNHEY and CDR2 SVGEGT. This CDR3 contains 18 residues. V was shortened by 7 bases and J by 0 bases, with 19 bases between the two germline ends. In nucleotides, the CDR3 is TGTGCCAGCATCCCCTTGGCAGGGATGAGCTCTGGGGCCAACGTCCTGACTTTC. Encoded protein: CASIPLAGMSSGANVLTF.

The chain links TRBV18 to TRBJ1-5, with D hard to call. Germline CDR1 reads KGHSH; CDR2 reads LQKENI. This CDR3 has 13 residues. Trimming pared 2 bases from V and 4 bases from J, leaving 6 bases between. Here the CDR3 reads CASSPEMNQPQHF. CDR3 bases: TGTGCCAGCTCACCAGAGATGAATCAGCCCCAGCATTTT. Using reference TRBV18 and TRBJ1-5 for the parts outside the CDR3, the full variable domain is NAGVMQNPRHLVRRRGQEARLRCSPMKGHSHVYWYRQLPEEGLKFMVYLQKENIIDESGMPKERFSAEFPKEGPSILRIQQVVRGDSAAYFCASSPEMNQPQHFGDGTRLSIL.

The chain joins TRBV20-1 to TRBJ1-5; D possibly corresponds to TRBD1 (5 bases). CDR1 and CDR2 (germline): DFQATT, SNEGSKA (reference sequence). This CDR3 spans 17 amino acids. Trimming stripped 0 bases from V and 3 bases from J, with 18 bases between. CDR3 sequence: CSAREGSGQGTNQPQHF. The CDR3 DNA reads as TGCAGTGCTAGAGAAGGATCGGGGCAGGGCACCAATCAGCCCCAGCATTTT.

The rearrangement links TRBV19 to TRBJ2-1; the D call may be TRBD1 or TRBD2 (5 bases each). Germline V gene sequence: CDR1 LNHDA, CDR2 SQIVND (reference sequence). V dropped 6 bases and J dropped 3 bases, with 15 bases sitting between them. The CDR3 is 15 residues long. The CDR3 reads CASSIRDGHYNEQFF. In DNA, the CDR3 is TGTGCCAGTAGCATCCGGGACGGACACTACAATGAGCAGTTCTTC.

This clonotype was seen more than once but under ten times. V gene TRBV20-1 combines with J gene TRBJ2-7; TRBD1 might be the D (5 bases). The CDR3 has 14 residues. CDR1 and CDR2 (germline): DFQATT, SNEGSKA (reference sequence). Trimming shortened V by 0 bases and J by 7 bases, and 16 bases separated the two germline ends. DNA for the CDR3: TGCAGTGCTAGAGATGGGGCAGGGCCCGGAGAGCAGTACTTC. Its translation: CSARDGAGPGEQYF.

The rearrangement joins TRBV5-4 to TRBJ2-1; no clear D gene. The V end lost 6 bases, the J end lost 6 bases, and 19 bases lay between the germline ends. Per the germline V gene, CDR1 is SGHNT and CDR2 is YYREEE (reference sequence). The CDR3 covers 15 residues. The CDR3 region has the DNA TGTGCCAGCAACGTTGACGGCCTGGGTAGCAATGAGCAGTTCTTC. This sequence encodes CASNVDGLGSNEQFF.

The genes are TRBV24-1 and TRBJ2-2; TRBD1 aligns across 7 bases. The CDR3 is made up of 16 amino acids. V was clipped by 3 bases and J by 2 bases; unmatched bases: 5. From germline, CDR1 is KGHDR and CDR2 SFDVKD. CDR3: CATSDEGTANTGELFF. CDR3 in DNA: TGTGCCACCAGTGATGAAGGGACAGCAAACACCGGGGAGCTGTTTTTT.

This clonotype was detected ten times or more. V is TRBV24-1 and J is TRBJ2-7; D gene uncertain. The CDR3 loop spans 13 amino acids. Trimming left V 2 bases short and J 10 bases short, with 14 bases between. CDR1 and CDR2 (germline): KGHDR, SFDVKD. In DNA, the CDR3 is TGTGCCACCAGTGATTCGACCCACCCAGATCAGTACTTC. Encoded protein: CATSDSTHPDQYF.

The J gene is TRBJ2-3, the V gene TRBV6-2 or TRBV6-3, with D unclear. Germline V gives CDR1 MNHEY, CDR2 SVGEGT. This CDR3 contains 13 residues. Between the trimmed V and J ends, which lost 5 bases and 3 bases, there was a span of 9 bases. The CDR3 here is CASSPTWTDTQYF. CDR3 in DNA: TGTGCCAGCAGTCCAACCTGGACAGATACGCAGTATTTT.

This clonotype came up many times. The V and J genes are TRBV28 and TRBJ1-6; 8 bases align to TRBD1. The CDR3 has 15 amino acids. Looked up from germline, CDR1 is MDHEN and CDR2 is SYDVKM. V lost 5 bases, J lost 8 bases, and 8 bases stayed unmatched. The CDR3 loop reads CASSPQGASDSPLHF. CDR3 DNA: TGTGCCAGCAGTCCTCAGGGGGCGAGTGATTCACCCCTCCACTTT.

This clonotype was counted a few times. The chain recombines TRBV20-1 with TRBJ1-5, with unresolved D. The CDR3 spans 12 residues. The V and J ends lost 4 bases and 5 bases respectively, with 9 bases between them. Looked up from germline, CDR1 is DFQATT and CDR2 is SNEGSKA (reference sequence). Here the CDR3 DNA reads TGCAGTGCTAACGGACCGTATCAGCCCCAGCATTTT. As protein: CSANGPYQPQHF.

This chain joins TRBV3-1 and TRBJ1-2; D is unclear. V dropped 0 bases and J dropped 5 bases, with 19 bases sitting between them. Germline loops: CDR1 LGHDT, CDR2 YNNKEL (reference sequence). CDR3 length: 17 residues. The DNA for the CDR3 is TGTGCCAGCAGCCAAGACGCCCTACAAGAACGATCATATGGCTACACCTTC. Translating it yields CASSQDALQERSYGYTF. Full variable domain (rest looked up from reference TRBV3-1 and TRBJ1-2): DTAVSQTPKYLVTQMGNDKSIKCEQNLGHDTMYWYKQDSKKFLKIMFSYNNKELIINETVPNRFSPKSPDKAHLNLHINSLELGDSAVYFCASSQDALQERSYGYTFGSGTRLTVV.

The J gene is TRBJ2-6, the V gene TRBV29-1; D remains ambiguous. This CDR3 spans 13 amino acids. V was pared by 4 bases and J by 0 bases, with 4 bases between. The germline gives CDR1 SQVTM, CDR2 ANQGSEA. The CDR3 DNA reads TGCAGCGTTGCCATCTCTGGGGCCAACGTCCTGACTTTC. Its translation: CSVAISGANVLTF. The full variable domain, completed using reference TRBV29-1 and TRBJ2-6, is SAVISQKPSRDICQRGTSLTIQCQVDSQVTMMFWYRQQPGQSLTLIATANQGSEATYESGFVIDKFPISRPNLTFSTLTVSNMSPEDSSIYLCSVAISGANVLTFGAGSRLTVL.

The chain joins TRBV28 to TRBJ1-2; D ambiguous. CDR3 length: 16 residues. Trimming pared 1 base from V and 1 base from J, leaving 13 bases between. Per the germline V gene, CDR1 is MDHEN and CDR2 is SYDVKM. CDR3 coding DNA: TGTGCCAGCAGTTTATTTTCGGCGGGCCGTAACTATGGCTACACCTTC. Translation: CASSLFSAGRNYGYTF.

The V gene is TRBV7-2, the J gene TRBJ1-3; the D gene is possibly TRBD1 (5 bases). V lost 4 bases and J 0 bases, leaving 10 bases between the germline ends. The germline V gene has CDR1 SGHTA and CDR2 FQGNSA. The length of the CDR3 is 15 residues. This CDR3 is CASSWVGTSGNTIYF. In nucleotides, the CDR3 is TGTGCCAGCAGCTGGGTGGGGACCTCTGGAAACACCATATATTTT. Full variable domain (remainder filled in from reference TRBV7-2 and TRBJ1-3): GAGVSQSPSNKVTEKGKDVELRCDPISGHTALYWYRQSLGQGLEFLIYFQGNSAPDKSGLPSDRFSAERTGGSVSTLTIQRTQQEDSAVYLCASSWVGTSGNTIYFGEGSWLTVV.

This clonotype was seen repeatedly, ten times or more. The chain links TRBV3-1 to TRBJ1-2; D is perhaps TRBD1 (5 bases). The CDR3 is 14 amino acids. V was cut by 1 base and J by 8 bases, with 14 bases left in between. Looked up from germline, CDR1 is LGHDT and CDR2 is YNNKEL (reference sequence). The CDR3 here is CASSQVGTGGGYTF. CDR3 nucleotide sequence: TGTGCCAGCAGCCAAGTTGGGACCGGCGGGGGCTACACCTTC.

The genes are TRBV20-1 and TRBJ2-2; 7 bases map to TRBD2. Looked up from germline, CDR1 is DFQATT and CDR2 is SNEGSKA (reference sequence). Trimming removed 6 bases from V and 2 bases from J; junction bases left unmatched: 9. This CDR3 comprises 15 residues. The CDR3 region is CSARTSGVNTGELFF. The CDR3 nucleotides read TGCAGTGCCCGGACTAGTGGGGTTAACACCGGGGAGCTGTTTTTT.

This clonotype came up a few times. The rearrangement joins TRBV12-3 or TRBV12-4 to TRBJ1-4; 12 nucleotides agree with TRBD1. This CDR3 spans 16 amino acids. V lost 6 bases to trimming and J lost 8 bases; unmatched junction nucleotides: 10. In DNA, the CDR3 is TGTGCCAGCAGCCACCGGGACAGGGGGCGTCGGGAAAAACTGTTTTTT. This sequence encodes CASSHRDRGRREKLFF.